These T cell receptor beta chains were read from a single sample in a study of blood T cell repertoires in COVID-19. Clones were sequenced by immunoSEQ multiplex PCR, and TCRdb holds only the in-frame ones, with some missing. The sample consists of 200,000 to 250,000 clones, approximately 85% of them appearing once. Sequencing input: peripheral blood. All receptors come from a woman aged 45-65 years with active or convalescent COVID-19. Both conserved end residues are part of each CDR3. Fields, in order: clone size, D gene, J gene, V gene, CDR3 DNA, CDR3 protein. D genes are given only for firm matches. Clone size appears in some rows only: once, few, many, or a class for an expanded clone.

>-|-|TRBJ2-3|TRBV29-1
TGCAGCCTCGGACTGATGGTGGCAGATACGCAGTATTTT
CSLGLMVADTQYF
>-|TRBD2|TRBJ2-1|TRBV5-4
TGTGCCAGCAGCAGGGTTGCTAGCGGGAGTTCCTACAATGAGCAGTTCTTC
CASSRVASGSSYNEQFF
>-|TRBD1|TRBJ1-4|TRBV7-9
TGTGCCAGCAGCTTACAACCACGGACAGGGAAAGGGGAAAAACTGTTTTTT
CASSLQPRTGKGEKLFF
>-|-|TRBJ1-1|TRBV5-4
TGTGCCAGCAGCTTCCTCAGGGGGAACACTGAAGCTTTCTTT
CASSFLRGNTEAFF
>-|-|TRBJ1-5|TRBV5-5
TGTGCCAGCAGCCCCTACGGGGGGCAGGACCAGCCCCAGCATTTT
CASSPYGGQDQPQHF
>-|TRBD2|TRBJ2-5|TRBV7-9
TGTGCCAGCAGCGAAGGAATAGCGGGAGGGCCGGGTCAAGAGACCCAGTACTTC
CASSEGIAGGPGQETQYF
>-|TRBD1|TRBJ1-4|TRBV7-2
TGTGCCAGCAGCTTAAACCCGGGACAGGGAGGCGAAAAACTGTTTTTT
CASSLNPGQGGEKLFF
>-|-|TRBJ2-3|TRBV11-3
TGTGCCAGCAGCTTCCGGGCCGCCGGGGGTACGCAGTATTTT
CASSFRAAGGTQYF
>-|-|TRBJ1-5|TRBV28
TGTGCCAGCACCGAAGGGGGGGGAAGGCCCCAGCATTTT
CASTEGGGRPQHF
>-|TRBD1|TRBJ1-2|TRBV28
TGTGCCAGCAGTCTAGGGGGGACAGTCTATGGCTACACCTTC
CASSLGGTVYGYTF
>-|-|TRBJ1-4|TRBV5-5
TGTGCCAGCAGGGTGGTTGGCGAAAAACTGTTTTTT
CASRVVGEKLFF
>-|-|TRBJ2-3|TRBV7-9
TGTGCCAGCAGCCCGGGACTCTCATCCACAGATACGCAGTATTTT
CASSPGLSSTDTQYF
>once|-|TRBJ2-7|TRBV10-3
TGTGCCATCAGTCAGCAGGGGGAGCAGTACTTC
CAISQQGEQYF
>-|TRBD2|TRBJ2-2|TRBV3-1/TRBV3-2
TGTGCCAGCAGCCAAAAGCACCCGGGAGGCACCGGGGAGCTGTTTTTT
CASSQKHPGGTGELFF
>-|TRBD2|TRBJ2-1|TRBV9
TGTGCCAGCAGCGTAGTGTCGGCTAGCGGATACAATGAGCAGTTCTTC
CASSVVSASGYNEQFF
>-|TRBD1|TRBJ2-7|TRBV24-1
TGTGCCACCAGTCTACCGGACAGGGTCGACGAGCAGTACTTC
CATSLPDRVDEQYF
>few|TRBD1|TRBJ2-2|TRBV7-3
TGTGCCAGCAGCCGGGACAGCGACACCGGGGAGCTGTTTTTT
CASSRDSDTGELFF
>-|-|TRBJ2-7|TRBV5-6
TGTGCCAGCAGCTCCACAGGGCTGACCTACGAGCAGTACTTC
CASSSTGLTYEQYF
>-|-|TRBJ1-3|TRBV3-1/TRBV3-2
TGTGCCAGCAGCCAAGGCACGGGCAGGGCTGGTGGAAACACCATATATTTT
CASSQGTGRAGGNTIYF
>once|TRBD2|TRBJ2-5|TRBV11-2
TGTGCCAGCAGCTTTGACGGGGGGTCCGCTCCGAAAAAAGAGACCCAGTACTTC
CASSFDGGSAPKKETQYF
>-|-|TRBJ1-4|TRBV24-1
TGTGCCACCAGTGAAGCCGGGACAACAAATGAAAAACTGTTTTTT
CATSEAGTTNEKLFF
>once|-|TRBJ2-2|TRBV6-4
TGTGCCAGCAGCGCGCAGGGTGCGTTGCCGAACACCGGGGAGCTGTTTTTT
CASSAQGALPNTGELFF
>-|TRBD1|TRBJ2-3|TRBV24-1
TGTGCCACCAGTGATCAGGACAGGGGTAACACAGATACGCAGTATTTT
CATSDQDRGNTDTQYF
>once|-|TRBJ1-2|TRBV7-8
TGTGCCAGCAGCTGGGGGGAACGGACGCTATACACCTTC
CASSWGERTLYTF
>-|-|TRBJ1-4|TRBV5-1
TGCGCCAGCAGCCCCGGTGAAAAACTGTTTTTT
CASSPGEKLFF
>once|TRBD1|TRBJ2-7|TRBV24-1
TGTGCCACCAGTGGCACCACAGGGGAAAGCCACTACGAGCAGTACTTC
CATSGTTGESHYEQYF
>-|-|TRBJ1-3|TRBV6-5
TGTGCCAGCGGAGACAGGTTAAACACCATATATTTT
CASGDRLNTIYF
>-|TRBD1|TRBJ1-2|TRBV6-6
TGTGCCAGCAGTCCACGGATTGGTGGGGACAGAAAATATGGCTACACCTTC
CASSPRIGGDRKYGYTF
>-|TRBD2|TRBJ2-1|TRBV11-2
TGTGCCAGCAGCTTAGGAACTAGCGCGGCGTATGAGCAGTTCTTC
CASSLGTSAAYEQFF
>-|TRBD2|TRBJ2-1|TRBV5-4
TGTGCCAGCAGCCCGCCGGGACTAGCGGCCTACAATGAGCAGTTCTTC
CASSPPGLAAYNEQFF
>-|TRBD1|TRBJ1-4|TRBV5-1
TGCGCCAGCAGCCCCGGGACAGGGTCTGGGGGTGAAAAACTGTTTTTT
CASSPGTGSGGEKLFF
>-|TRBD2|TRBJ2-3|TRBV28
TGTGCCAGCAGTCCGCCGACTAGCGGGGGGCACCGGGGTACGCAGTATTTT
CASSPPTSGGHRGTQYF
>-|TRBD2|TRBJ2-7|TRBV14
TGTGCCAGCAGCCCCCCTCCAATACTAGCGGGAGGGGAGCAGTACTTC
CASSPPPILAGGEQYF
>-|TRBD1|TRBJ1-5|TRBV19
TGTGCCACCCGGGACAGAGGGAATCAGCCCCAGCATTTT
CATRDRGNQPQHF
>-|TRBD2|TRBJ2-1|TRBV11-2
TGTGCCAGCAGCTTAAGGGGACTAGCGGGAGGGAGGGAGTTCTTC
CASSLRGLAGGREFF
>-|-|TRBJ1-6|TRBV4-2
TGTGCCAGCAGCCCCGGACATCAAAATTCACCCCTCCACTTT
CASSPGHQNSPLHF
>-|TRBD1|TRBJ2-1|TRBV5-1
TGCGCCAGCACCTGGCGGGGACAGGGGATCGATGAGCAGTTCTTC
CASTWRGQGIDEQFF
>-|-|TRBJ1-1|TRBV19
TGTGCCAGTAGTATCCCGGGGGGCACTGAAGCTTTCTTT
CASSIPGGTEAFF
>-|TRBD1|TRBJ2-5|TRBV6-4
TGTGCCAGCAGTGCTAGCAGGGGGGAGACCCAGTACTTC
CASSASRGETQYF
>many|TRBD1|TRBJ2-1|TRBV5-4
TGTGCCAGCAGCTGGGGACAGGGCTTCGATGAGCAGTTCTTC
CASSWGQGFDEQFF
>few|-|TRBJ1-2|TRBV19
TGTGCCAGTAGTCGGCAGGCGGGGGACTATGGCTACACCTTC
CASSRQAGDYGYTF
>-|-|TRBJ1-4|TRBV9
TGTGCCAGCGGCAAAACAGGGAACCCAACTAATGAAAAACTGTTTTTT
CASGKTGNPTNEKLFF
>-|-|TRBJ1-2|TRBV28
TGTGCCACCTCGGGAGGGTTCCTTTTCGGCTACACCTTC
CATSGGFLFGYTF
>-|-|TRBJ1-4|TRBV5-6
TGTGCCAGCAGCCCCGGGCCTTCCCATAGGGAGAAACTGTTTTTT
CASSPGPSHREKLFF
>-|-|TRBJ1-2|TRBV7-8
TGTGCCAGCAGCTTAGGAGGCGGTGGCTACACCTTC
CASSLGGGGYTF
>-|-|TRBJ2-1|TRBV12-3/TRBV12-4
TGTGCCAGCAGCAAGACAGGAGGGCAGTTCTTC
CASSKTGGQFF
>-|-|TRBJ2-1|TRBV11-1
TGTGCTAGCAGCCCCTCATCCAGCTCCTACAATGAGCAGTTCTTC
CASSPSSSSYNEQFF
>-|TRBD1|TRBJ2-6|TRBV5-1
TGCGCCAGCAGCTTTGTGACAGGGGGCCGCTCTGGGGCCAACGTCCTGACTTTC
CASSFVTGGRSGANVLTF